This TCR beta chain stems from a study of blood T cell repertoires in COVID-19. Study information: Acute-phase and convalescent COVID-19 samples originated in the United States, Italy and Spain. T cells, B-cell-depleted T cells, or PBMCs provided the cDNA or gDNA that served as material.

Per germline, CDR1 KGHSH and CDR2 LQKENI. Trimming took off 2 bases at V and 1 base at J, with 14 bases between the two ends. CDR3 size: 16 residues. In the original processing: Amplification from reference gene primers served as the basis for estimated nucleated cell counts. The table came from immunoSEQ multiplex PCR; TCRdb's copy has only in-frame clones and leaves some out. For V, J and clone size, that table is used; D and trimming come from the DNA. Among around 470,000 clones, roughly 89% were seen once, and the ten largest hold roughly 0.84%. Enrolment of Seattle patients took place during active infection, and they were followed longitudinally.

The genes are TRBV18 and TRBJ2-5; tentatively, D is TRBD2 (5 bases). The source material was peripheral blood. This receptor was identified in a man aged 18 to 29 with COVID-19, enrolled during active disease. The CDR3 DNA sequence: TGTGCCAGCTCACCATGGGGTGGGGAGCGCCAAGAGACCCAGTACTTC. As protein: CASSPWGGERQETQYF.